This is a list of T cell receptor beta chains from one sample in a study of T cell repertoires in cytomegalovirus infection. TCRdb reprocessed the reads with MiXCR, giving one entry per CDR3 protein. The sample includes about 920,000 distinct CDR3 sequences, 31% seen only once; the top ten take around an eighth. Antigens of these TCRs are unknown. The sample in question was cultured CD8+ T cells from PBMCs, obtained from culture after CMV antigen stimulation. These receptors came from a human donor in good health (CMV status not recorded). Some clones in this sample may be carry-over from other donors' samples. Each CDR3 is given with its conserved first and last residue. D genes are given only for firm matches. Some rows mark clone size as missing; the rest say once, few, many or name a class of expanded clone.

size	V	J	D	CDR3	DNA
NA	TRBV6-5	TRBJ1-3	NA	CASTASDYTIYF	TGTGCCAGCACCGCCTCAGACTACACCATATATTTT
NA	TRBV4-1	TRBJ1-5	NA	CASSQQGYNQPQHF	TGCGCCAGCAGTCAACAGGGTTACAATCAGCCCCAGCATTTT
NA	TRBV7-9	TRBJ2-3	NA	CASAMGPDTQYF	TGTGCCAGCGCCATGGGTCCAGATACGCAGTATTTT
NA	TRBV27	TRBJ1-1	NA	CASRTASMNTEAFF	TGTGCCAGCAGAACAGCCAGTATGAACACTGAAGCTTTCTTT
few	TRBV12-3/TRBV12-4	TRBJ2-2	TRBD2	CASSFLIPGRNELAGNANTGELFF	TGTGCCAGCAGTTTTCTAATCCCCGGAAGGAATGAGCTAGCGGGGAACGCGAACACCGGGGAGCTGTTTTTT
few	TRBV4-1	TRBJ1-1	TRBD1	CASSQEQGASEAFF	TGCGCCAGCAGCCAAGAACAGGGGGCCTCTGAAGCTTTCTTT
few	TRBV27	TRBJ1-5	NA	CASAPGTSYSNQPQHF	TGTGCCAGCGCCCCCGGGACATCTTATAGCAATCAGCCCCAGCATTTT
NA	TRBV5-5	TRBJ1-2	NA	CASSGNRGVTNYGYTF	TGTGCCAGCAGCGGTAATCGGGGCGTAACTAACTATGGCTACACCTTC
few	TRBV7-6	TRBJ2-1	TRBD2	CVSSPSSGTSEQFF	TGTGTCAGCAGCCCCTCTTCCGGGACTAGTGAGCAGTTCTTC
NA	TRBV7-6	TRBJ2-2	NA	CASSLWVVENTGELFF	TGTGCCAGCAGCTTATGGGTAGTGGAGAACACCGGGGAGCTGTTTTTT
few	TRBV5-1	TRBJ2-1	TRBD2	CASSRLAGSNEQFF	TGCGCCAGCAGTAGACTAGCGGGGAGTAATGAGCAGTTCTTC
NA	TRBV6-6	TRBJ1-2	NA	CASSYGEAAAIDYGYTF	TGTGCCAGCAGTTACGGGGAGGCGGCTGCGATCGACTATGGCTACACCTTC
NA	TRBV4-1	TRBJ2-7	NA	CASSQDPSRFSSYEQYF	TGCGCCAGCAGCCAAGATCCTAGCAGATTCAGCTCCTACGAGCAGTACTTC
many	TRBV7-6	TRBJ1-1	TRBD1	CASSLTGTGGVQAFF	TGTGCCAGCAGCTTAACCGGGACAGGGGGCGTTCAGGCTTTCTTT
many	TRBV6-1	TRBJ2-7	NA	CASRPSTDPLYEQYF	TGTGCCAGCAGACCATCCACGGACCCCCTCTACGAGCAGTACTTC
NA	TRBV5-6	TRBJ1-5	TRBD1	CASSSRDREGLGGQNQPQHF	TGTGCCAGCAGCTCCCGGGACAGGGAAGGGTTGGGTGGGCAAAATCAGCCCCAGCATTTT
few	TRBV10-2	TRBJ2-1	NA	CASSETVGEQFF	TGCGCCAGCAGTGAGACTGTAGGGGAGCAGTTCTTC
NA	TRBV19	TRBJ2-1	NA	CASSIDQGGEQFF	TGTGCCAGTAGTATAGATCAAGGCGGAGAGCAGTTCTTC
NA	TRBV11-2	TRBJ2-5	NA	CASSASTGEETQYF	TGTGCCAGCAGCGCCTCCACGGGGGAGGAGACCCAGTACTTC
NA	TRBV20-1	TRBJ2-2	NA	CSARPSAGNYYANTGELFF	TGCAGTGCTCGCCCCTCAGCTGGGAACTATTACGCGAACACCGGGGAGCTGTTTTTT